These T cell receptor beta chains were read from a single sample in a study of blood T cell repertoires in COVID-19. Clones were read by immunoSEQ multiplex PCR, and TCRdb kept only the in-frame ones, dropping some. Among some 200,000 clones listed, about 90% were seen once. Sequencing was performed on peripheral blood. The receptors originated from a man aged 18-30 years with active or convalescent COVID-19. CDR3s include the opening cysteine and the closing phenylalanine or tryptophan. A D gene is named only where the DNA matches it firmly. Expanded clones are given a class, and other clones once, few, many or no size at all.

D gene: NA; clone size: NA; V gene: TRBV6-5; CDR3 length: 15; J gene: TRBJ1-1; CDR3 DNA: TGTGCCAGCAGTTCTTCACGCGGGGGGAACACTGAAGCTTTCTTT; CDR3 protein: CASSSSRGGNTEAFF
D gene: NA; clone size: NA; V gene: TRBV5-1; CDR3 length: 13; J gene: TRBJ2-5; CDR3 DNA: TGCGCCAGCAGCTTGGCAAACCAAGAGACCCAGTACTTC; CDR3 protein: CASSLANQETQYF
D gene: TRBD1; clone size: few; V gene: TRBV27; CDR3 length: 14; J gene: TRBJ1-5; CDR3 DNA: TGTGCCAGCAGTTTCGGGACAGGCAATCAGCCCCAGCATTTT; CDR3 protein: CASSFGTGNQPQHF
D gene: TRBD2; clone size: NA; V gene: TRBV2; CDR3 length: 15; J gene: TRBJ2-5; CDR3 DNA: TGTGCCAGCAGGGACCGGACTAGTCATTTGGAGACCCAGTACTTC; CDR3 protein: CASRDRTSHLETQYF
D gene: NA; clone size: NA; V gene: TRBV10-3; CDR3 length: 14; J gene: TRBJ2-2; CDR3 DNA: TGTGCCATGAGGTCGGTTATTGGAGCCGGGGAGCTGTTTTTT; CDR3 protein: CAMRSVIGAGELFF
D gene: NA; clone size: once; V gene: TRBV7-8; CDR3 length: 15; J gene: TRBJ2-1; CDR3 DNA: TGTGCCAGCAGCTTAGTCGGCGGCTACGGGAATGAGCAGTTCTTC; CDR3 protein: CASSLVGGYGNEQFF
D gene: NA; clone size: NA; V gene: TRBV21-1; CDR3 length: 16; J gene: TRBJ1-3; CDR3 DNA: TGTGCCAGCAGCAAAGAATGGCCAGAACAAAGAAACACCATATATTTT; CDR3 protein: CASSKEWPEQRNTIYF
D gene: NA; clone size: NA; V gene: TRBV4-2; CDR3 length: 14; J gene: TRBJ1-3; CDR3 DNA: TGTGCCAGCAGCCAAAGGGGAACTGGAAACACCATATATTTT; CDR3 protein: CASSQRGTGNTIYF
D gene: TRBD2; clone size: NA; V gene: TRBV4-2; CDR3 length: 16; J gene: TRBJ2-7; CDR3 DNA: TGTGCCAGCAGCCCCCGACTAGCGGGAGGTTCCTACGAGCAGTACTTC; CDR3 protein: CASSPRLAGGSYEQYF
D gene: TRBD2; clone size: NA; V gene: TRBV11-2; CDR3 length: 15; J gene: TRBJ2-5; CDR3 DNA: TGTGCCAGCAGCACTTCCGGGACTAGTCTGGGGACCCAGTACTTC; CDR3 protein: CASSTSGTSLGTQYF
D gene: NA; clone size: once; V gene: TRBV4-1; CDR3 length: 17; J gene: TRBJ2-1; CDR3 DNA: TGCGCCAGCAGCCAAGATCGTAGCGTCGCCTCCTACAATGAGCAGTTCTTC; CDR3 protein: CASSQDRSVASYNEQFF
D gene: NA; clone size: NA; V gene: TRBV5-1; CDR3 length: 13; J gene: TRBJ2-5; CDR3 DNA: TGCGCCAGCAGCTCGACTAATCCGGAGACCCAGTACTTC; CDR3 protein: CASSSTNPETQYF
D gene: TRBD2; clone size: once; V gene: TRBV3-1/TRBV3-2; CDR3 length: 15; J gene: TRBJ2-2; CDR3 DNA: TGTGCCAGCAGTCCCAGCGGGAGGGTCACCGGGGAGCTGTTTTTT; CDR3 protein: CASSPSGRVTGELFF
D gene: NA; clone size: NA; V gene: TRBV15; CDR3 length: 15; J gene: TRBJ2-7; CDR3 DNA: TGTGCCACCAGCCCGAGGTCGGGGGGCGCTTACGAGCAGTACTTC; CDR3 protein: CATSPRSGGAYEQYF
D gene: TRBD1; clone size: NA; V gene: TRBV6-5; CDR3 length: 15; J gene: TRBJ1-1; CDR3 DNA: TGTGCCAGCACCTGGACTCTGGACAGGGTCACTGAAGCTTTCTTT; CDR3 protein: CASTWTLDRVTEAFF
D gene: TRBD1; clone size: NA; V gene: TRBV27; CDR3 length: 15; J gene: TRBJ1-6; CDR3 DNA: TGTGCCAGCAGCAAGGGACAGGGGTTTTTTTCACCCCTCCACTTT; CDR3 protein: CASSKGQGFFSPLHF
D gene: NA; clone size: NA; V gene: TRBV3-1/TRBV3-2; CDR3 length: 16; J gene: TRBJ2-3; CDR3 DNA: TGTGCCAGCAGCCAAGGGTCCCAACCCTACACAGATACGCAGTATTTT; CDR3 protein: CASSQGSQPYTDTQYF
D gene: TRBD1; clone size: NA; V gene: TRBV28; CDR3 length: 14; J gene: TRBJ2-7; CDR3 DNA: TGTGCCAGCAGTCAAAACAGGGGGCTCTACGAGCAGTACTTC; CDR3 protein: CASSQNRGLYEQYF
D gene: TRBD1; clone size: NA; V gene: TRBV10-3; CDR3 length: 16; J gene: TRBJ1-2; CDR3 DNA: TGTGCCATCAGTGTTAAGGCTGGGACAGGGGATAATGGCTACACCTTC; CDR3 protein: CAISVKAGTGDNGYTF
D gene: TRBD1; clone size: few; V gene: TRBV12-3/TRBV12-4; CDR3 length: 13; J gene: TRBJ1-2; CDR3 DNA: TGTGCCAGCAGCCACCCGACAGGGTCTGGCTACACCTTC; CDR3 protein: CASSHPTGSGYTF
D gene: TRBD2; clone size: NA; V gene: TRBV5-1; CDR3 length: 16; J gene: TRBJ2-2; CDR3 DNA: TGCGCCAGCAGCTCCCTCCCTAGCGGGAGCACCGGGGAGCTGTTTTTT; CDR3 protein: CASSSLPSGSTGELFF
D gene: TRBD1; clone size: NA; V gene: TRBV6-5; CDR3 length: 15; J gene: TRBJ1-5; CDR3 DNA: TGTGCCAGCAGAGCGACAGGGGCTGGCAATCAGCCCCAGCATTTT; CDR3 protein: CASRATGAGNQPQHF
D gene: NA; clone size: few; V gene: TRBV27; CDR3 length: 16; J gene: TRBJ1-1; CDR3 DNA: TGTGCCAGCAGTTTCGGACAGACCCGCTCGAACACTGAAGCTTTCTTT; CDR3 protein: CASSFGQTRSNTEAFF
D gene: NA; clone size: NA; V gene: TRBV30; CDR3 length: 10; J gene: TRBJ2-7; CDR3 DNA: TGTGCCTGGAGTAGGGGGAAGCAGTACTTC; CDR3 protein: CAWSRGKQYF
D gene: NA; clone size: once; V gene: TRBV5-1; CDR3 length: 13; J gene: TRBJ2-1; CDR3 DNA: TGCGCCAGCAGCGGAGGGATATACAATGAGCAGTTCTTC; CDR3 protein: CASSGGIYNEQFF
D gene: NA; clone size: NA; V gene: TRBV12-3/TRBV12-4; CDR3 length: 13; J gene: TRBJ2-1; CDR3 DNA: TGTGCCAGCAGTTTCCGCTTGGGCGATGAGCAGTTCTTC; CDR3 protein: CASSFRLGDEQFF
D gene: TRBD1; clone size: few; V gene: TRBV5-1; CDR3 length: 13; J gene: TRBJ1-1; CDR3 DNA: TGCGCCAGCAGCCTAGAGGGACAGGGCGAAGCTTTCTTT; CDR3 protein: CASSLEGQGEAFF
D gene: NA; clone size: NA; V gene: TRBV23-1; CDR3 length: 16; J gene: TRBJ1-5; CDR3 DNA: TGCGCCAGCAGTCAATCGGAGGGGGGAGGGGATCAGCCCCAGCATTTT; CDR3 protein: CASSQSEGGGDQPQHF
D gene: NA; clone size: NA; V gene: TRBV19; CDR3 length: 13; J gene: TRBJ1-4; CDR3 DNA: TGTGCCAGTATCAGGGGAATGAATGAAAAACTGTTTTTT; CDR3 protein: CASIRGMNEKLFF
D gene: NA; clone size: NA; V gene: TRBV3-1/TRBV3-2; CDR3 length: 18; J gene: TRBJ2-1; CDR3 DNA: TGTGCCAGCAGCCGAAACCGGAACAGGGATTATTTTCTTTATGAGCAGTTCTTC; CDR3 protein: CASSRNRNRDYFLYEQFF
D gene: NA; clone size: NA; V gene: TRBV2; CDR3 length: 16; J gene: TRBJ1-2; CDR3 DNA: TGTGCCAGCAGTGAAGCCAACAGGGCTGGTAACTATGGCTACACCTTC; CDR3 protein: CASSEANRAGNYGYTF
D gene: NA; clone size: NA; V gene: TRBV6-5; CDR3 length: 12; J gene: TRBJ1-1; CDR3 DNA: TGTGCCAGCCCCCGGCAGGGAGGTGAAGCTTTCTTT; CDR3 protein: CASPRQGGEAFF
D gene: NA; clone size: NA; V gene: TRBV28; CDR3 length: 14; J gene: TRBJ1-5; CDR3 DNA: TGTGCCAGCCAACCGAGAGAGGGATGGGAGCCCCAGCATTTT; CDR3 protein: CASQPREGWEPQHF
D gene: NA; clone size: NA; V gene: TRBV11-2; CDR3 length: 14; J gene: TRBJ2-2; CDR3 DNA: TGTGCCAGCAGCTCCACTTTATCCTCCGGGGAGCTGTTTTTT; CDR3 protein: CASSSTLSSGELFF
D gene: TRBD1; clone size: NA; V gene: TRBV18; CDR3 length: 16; J gene: TRBJ2-3; CDR3 DNA: TGTGCCAGCTCACCAACAGGGGGCGGGAGCACAGATACGCAGTATTTT; CDR3 protein: CASSPTGGGSTDTQYF
D gene: NA; clone size: NA; V gene: TRBV15; CDR3 length: 14; J gene: TRBJ2-5; CDR3 DNA: TGTGCCACCAGCAGAGATAGCGGTCAAGAGACCCAGTACTTC; CDR3 protein: CATSRDSGQETQYF
D gene: TRBD1; clone size: NA; V gene: TRBV4-2; CDR3 length: 15; J gene: TRBJ1-5; CDR3 DNA: TGTGCCAGCAGCAAACAGACAGGGGTGGATCAGCCCCAGCATTTT; CDR3 protein: CASSKQTGVDQPQHF
D gene: NA; clone size: NA; V gene: TRBV19; CDR3 length: 15; J gene: TRBJ2-7; CDR3 DNA: TGTGCCAGTAGTGAACTGTACAGGGTCGGCTACGAGCAGTACTTC; CDR3 protein: CASSELYRVGYEQYF
D gene: NA; clone size: NA; V gene: TRBV10-1; CDR3 length: 13; J gene: TRBJ2-7; CDR3 DNA: TGCGCCAGCAGTGAGTTCCTCTCCTACGAGCAGTACTTC; CDR3 protein: CASSEFLSYEQYF
D gene: NA; clone size: once; V gene: TRBV10-2; CDR3 length: 17; J gene: TRBJ2-6; CDR3 DNA: TGCGCTGCTGGAGGGTGGCAGCGAGGCTCTGGGGCCAACGTCCTGACTTTC; CDR3 protein: CAAGGWQRGSGANVLTF
D gene: NA; clone size: NA; V gene: TRBV4-3; CDR3 length: 15; J gene: TRBJ2-3; CDR3 DNA: TGCGCCAGCAGCCCTGGTGGTAGCGTAACAGATACGCAGTATTTT; CDR3 protein: CASSPGGSVTDTQYF
D gene: TRBD1; clone size: NA; V gene: TRBV19; CDR3 length: 12; J gene: TRBJ1-1; CDR3 DNA: TGTGCCAGTAGTAACCAGGGGGGAGAAGCTTTCTTT; CDR3 protein: CASSNQGGEAFF
D gene: NA; clone size: NA; V gene: TRBV28; CDR3 length: 15; J gene: TRBJ1-6; CDR3 DNA: TGTGCCAGCAGTTTACGTCGGGGATATAATTCACCCCTCCACTTT; CDR3 protein: CASSLRRGYNSPLHF
D gene: NA; clone size: NA; V gene: TRBV7-8; CDR3 length: 13; J gene: TRBJ1-3; CDR3 DNA: TGTGCCAGCAGCTTTAACTCTGGAAACACCATATATTTT; CDR3 protein: CASSFNSGNTIYF
D gene: TRBD1; clone size: NA; V gene: TRBV19; CDR3 length: 18; J gene: TRBJ2-6; CDR3 DNA: TGTGCCAGTAGTGGGGTCGGACAGGCGATCTCTGGGGCCAACGTCCTGACTTTC; CDR3 protein: CASSGVGQAISGANVLTF
D gene: NA; clone size: NA; V gene: TRBV7-2; CDR3 length: 13; J gene: TRBJ1-5; CDR3 DNA: TGTGCCAGCAGCCCGACGGGTAATCAGCCCCAGCATTTT; CDR3 protein: CASSPTGNQPQHF
D gene: TRBD1; clone size: NA; V gene: TRBV7-2; CDR3 length: 18; J gene: TRBJ2-6; CDR3 DNA: TGTGCCAGCAGCCTACGGACAGGGGGCCTCTCTGGGGCCAACGTCCTGACTTTC; CDR3 protein: CASSLRTGGLSGANVLTF